This TCR beta chain was captured by sequencing in a study of T cells in localized non-small cell lung cancer. Findings of the study overall: Because only a single region of the tumor was sequenced, heterogeneity remains possible. Uninvolved adjacent lung showed higher T cell clonality than tumor.

Data came from immunoSEQ multiplex PCR; TCRdb stores just in-frame clones and leaves some out. The sample lists some 66,000 clones; approximately 85% were seen once. As concerns this clone: Its target is not known.

This TCR was recovered from a female donor older than 55 with stage I lung adenocarcinoma. Sample: peripheral blood, taken before any cancer treatment.

The CDR3 is CASSTTDRVGGYTF. For the CDR3, the DNA is TGTGCCAGTAGTACCACGGACAGGGTTGGAGGCTACACCTTC. V is TRBV19 and J is TRBJ1-2, with 8 bases identical to TRBD1. CDR3 length equals 14 residues. V gave up 4 bases and J gave up 8 bases; unmatched junction bases: 9. Germline V lookup: CDR1 LNHDA, CDR2 SQIVND (reference sequence).